These T cell receptor beta chains were read from a single sample in a study of cytomegalovirus exposure and HLA in healthy donors. Measured with immunoSEQ multiplex PCR; TCRdb has only the in-frame clones, and not every one. The table includes tens of thousands of clones, approximately 94% detected once. Specimen: PBMCs. The receptors stem from a man between 18 and 35 years old in good health and CMV-seropositive. The CDR3 runs from the conserved cysteine through the conserved F or W. Each record gives: D gene, J gene, clone size, V gene, CDR3 protein, CDR3 DNA. D genes are given only for firm matches. Some rows have no size entry. The others give once, few or many, or a class for an expanded clone.

D: TRBD1
J: TRBJ1-2
size: -
V: TRBV6-5
CDR3: CASREQGPYGYTF
DNA: TGTGCCAGCAGGGAACAGGGGCCCTATGGCTACACCTTC

D: TRBD2
J: TRBJ2-7
size: -
V: TRBV18
CDR3: CASSPQREGLREQYF
DNA: TGTGCCAGCTCACCACAGCGGGAGGGTCTAAGGGAGCAGTACTTC

D: TRBD2
J: TRBJ2-3
size: -
V: TRBV7-3
CDR3: CASSSKTSGSTDTQYF
DNA: TGTGCCAGCAGCTCCAAAACTAGCGGCTCCACAGATACGCAGTATTTT

D: -
J: TRBJ2-5
size: -
V: TRBV18
CDR3: CASSPSQGIETQYF
DNA: TGTGCCAGCTCACCGAGTCAGGGGATAGAGACCCAGTACTTC

D: TRBD1
J: TRBJ1-1
size: once
V: TRBV7-8
CDR3: CASSYQGATEAFF
DNA: TGTGCCAGCAGCTACCAGGGGGCCACTGAAGCTTTCTTT

D: -
J: TRBJ1-1
size: -
V: TRBV7-2
CDR3: CASSRGLAPEAFF
DNA: TGTGCCAGCAGCCGTGGACTGGCCCCCGAAGCTTTCTTT

D: TRBD2
J: TRBJ2-2
size: -
V: TRBV5-1
CDR3: CASSPLAGNTGELFF
DNA: TGCGCCAGCAGCCCACTAGCGGGGAACACCGGGGAGCTGTTTTTT

D: -
J: TRBJ2-5
size: once
V: TRBV7-2
CDR3: CASSKKETQYF
DNA: TGTGCCAGCAGTAAAAAAGAGACCCAGTACTTC

D: -
J: TRBJ2-7
size: -
V: TRBV10-3
CDR3: CASTLGQGTYEQYF
DNA: TGTGCCAGTACACTCGGACAAGGGACCTACGAGCAGTACTTC

D: -
J: TRBJ1-4
size: -
V: TRBV19
CDR3: CASTSTTVGEKLFF
DNA: TGTGCCAGTACCTCTACGACAGTGGGGGAAAAACTGTTTTTT

D: TRBD2
J: TRBJ2-2
size: once
V: TRBV29-1
CDR3: CTGLAGPTGELFF
DNA: TGCACCGGACTAGCGGGCCCAACCGGGGAGCTGTTTTTT

D: TRBD2
J: TRBJ2-1
size: -
V: TRBV6-1
CDR3: CASSETLAGGPSEQFF
DNA: TGTGCCAGCAGTGAAACACTAGCGGGGGGGCCTAGTGAGCAGTTCTTC

D: -
J: TRBJ1-4
size: -
V: TRBV7-9
CDR3: CASSSQVNEKLFF
DNA: TGTGCCAGCAGCTCACAGGTTAATGAAAAACTGTTTTTT

D: TRBD2
J: TRBJ2-5
size: -
V: TRBV7-8
CDR3: CASSLLAGGFRGETQYF
DNA: TGTGCCAGCAGCTTGCTAGCGGGGGGGTTTAGGGGAGAGACCCAGTACTTC

D: -
J: TRBJ2-7
size: -
V: TRBV5-6
CDR3: CASSLAGKRVSYEQYF
DNA: TGTGCCAGCAGCCTTGCAGGGAAGCGGGTTTCCTACGAGCAGTACTTC

D: -
J: TRBJ2-2
size: -
V: TRBV7-3
CDR3: CASSFDGGTTGELFF
DNA: TGTGCCAGCAGCTTCGATGGCGGGACGACCGGGGAGCTGTTTTTT

D: TRBD2
J: TRBJ2-7
size: -
V: TRBV19
CDR3: CASSGRAPYEQYF
DNA: TGTGCCAGTAGCGGGAGGGCCCCCTACGAGCAGTACTTC

D: -
J: TRBJ2-5
size: -
V: TRBV19
CDR3: CASSPDQETQYF
DNA: TGTGCCAGTAGCCCCGACCAAGAGACCCAGTACTTC

D: -
J: TRBJ1-4
size: -
V: TRBV30
CDR3: CAWSSGVEGSNEKLFF
DNA: TGTGCCTGGAGTTCAGGGGTTGAGGGTTCTAATGAAAAACTGTTTTTT

D: TRBD1
J: TRBJ2-5
size: -
V: TRBV5-4
CDR3: CAGQGPGIQYF
DNA: TGTGCCGGACAGGGGCCAGGGATCCAGTACTTC

D: TRBD2
J: TRBJ2-6
size: -
V: TRBV7-9
CDR3: CASSLGGTGANVLTF
DNA: TGTGCCAGCAGCTTGGGGGGGACTGGGGCCAACGTCCTGACTTTC

D: -
J: TRBJ1-1
size: -
V: TRBV11-2
CDR3: CASSIGRNTEAFF
DNA: TGTGCCAGCAGCATCGGGAGAAACACTGAAGCTTTCTTT

D: -
J: TRBJ2-3
size: -
V: TRBV4-1
CDR3: CASSQGGGGPDTQYF
DNA: TGCGCCAGCAGCCAAGGGGGAGGGGGGCCAGATACGCAGTATTTT

D: TRBD1
J: TRBJ2-6
size: -
V: TRBV5-5
CDR3: CASSLQGSPLKANVLTF
DNA: TGTGCCAGCAGTTTACAGGGGTCTCCTCTGAAGGCCAACGTCCTGACTTTC

D: TRBD1
J: TRBJ2-1
size: -
V: TRBV15
CDR3: CATSRTTGGRGNEQFF
DNA: TGTGCCACCAGCAGAACAACAGGGGGCAGAGGGAATGAGCAGTTCTTC

D: -
J: TRBJ2-2
size: -
V: TRBV4-1
CDR3: CASSQRVRNTGELFF
DNA: TGCGCCAGCAGCCAGAGGGTTCGAAACACCGGGGAGCTGTTTTTT

D: TRBD2
J: TRBJ2-5
size: -
V: TRBV23-1
CDR3: CASSQSSGGCQETQYF
DNA: TGCGCCAGCAGTCAATCTAGCGGGGGGTGTCAAGAGACCCAGTACTTC

D: -
J: TRBJ2-4
size: -
V: TRBV5-6
CDR3: CASSQGQGTKNIQYF
DNA: TGTGCCAGCAGCCAGGGACAAGGGACCAAAAACATTCAGTACTTC

D: TRBD1
J: TRBJ1-5
size: -
V: TRBV6-1
CDR3: CASRYDRAQPQHF
DNA: TGTGCCAGCAGGTACGACAGGGCTCAGCCCCAGCATTTT

D: TRBD1
J: TRBJ1-2
size: -
V: TRBV29-1
CDR3: CSVLSRGLGYTF
DNA: TGCAGCGTTTTATCCAGGGGGCTTGGCTACACCTTC

D: -
J: TRBJ2-1
size: -
V: TRBV7-3
CDR3: CASSSSLLRGHEQFF
DNA: TGTGCCAGCAGCTCCAGCCTTCTCAGGGGTCATGAGCAGTTCTTC

D: TRBD1
J: TRBJ2-7
size: -
V: TRBV5-1
CDR3: CASSPGRTGLEQYF
DNA: TGCGCCAGCAGCCCGGGACGGACAGGTTTGGAGCAGTACTTC

D: TRBD1
J: TRBJ2-7
size: once
V: TRBV7-9
CDR3: CASSPRTGSEQYF
DNA: TGTGCCAGCAGCCCACGGACAGGGAGTGAGCAGTACTTC

D: -
J: TRBJ2-3
size: -
V: TRBV21-1
CDR3: CASSKGASDTDTQYF
DNA: TGTGCCAGCAGCAAAGGGGCTAGCGACACAGATACGCAGTATTTT

D: -
J: TRBJ1-1
size: -
V: TRBV7-2
CDR3: CASSLAINTEAFF
DNA: TGTGCCAGCAGCTTAGCTATAAACACTGAAGCTTTCTTT

D: -
J: TRBJ2-7
size: -
V: TRBV6-4
CDR3: CASSDVADPYEQYF
DNA: TGTGCCAGCAGTGACGTGGCGGATCCCTACGAGCAGTACTTC

D: TRBD1
J: TRBJ2-5
size: -
V: TRBV11-2
CDR3: CASSPDGNRGRETQYF
DNA: TGTGCCAGCAGCCCCGACGGCAACAGGGGCCGGGAGACCCAGTACTTC

D: -
J: TRBJ2-7
size: -
V: TRBV7-9
CDR3: CASSSPFMSSYEQYF
DNA: TGTGCCAGCAGCTCCCCGTTTATGAGCTCCTACGAGCAGTACTTC

D: -
J: TRBJ2-7
size: -
V: TRBV19
CDR3: CASSQDNSYEQYF
DNA: TGTGCCAGTTCCCAGGACAACTCCTACGAGCAGTACTTC

D: -
J: TRBJ1-1
size: -
V: TRBV7-3
CDR3: CASSLGQGQGEAFF
DNA: TGTGCCAGCAGCTTAGGGCAGGGGCAGGGTGAAGCTTTCTTT